Ten or more counts support the clone carrying this T cell receptor (beta chain). What it recognizes is unknown. CDR1 is LGHNT, CDR2 FRNRAP, per germline. The CDR3 extends over 17 amino acids. The V end was cut by 5 bases, the J end by 5 bases, with 24 bases between. This specimen comes from a study of T-cell reconstitution after alpha-beta-depleted transplantation in children. Study observations and caveats: The main origin of T-cell counts and diversity one year after transplant was newly produced T cells. Surviving recipient T cells and thymic progenitors produced the high day-60 TCRbeta diversity seen in some patients.

TCRbeta library construction was performed incorporating unique molecular identifiers. MiXCR was run by TCRdb on the PCR reads, yielding one entry per CDR3 protein. The sample has around 250,000 distinct CDR3 sequences; about 23% are singletons. The chain combines TRBV12-5 with TRBJ2-5, with D perhaps TRBD1 (6 bases). This specimen consisted of PBMCs, obtained before TCRalphabeta/CD19-depleted stem cell transplant. This TCR came from a girl between 2 and 10 years old with Fanconi anemia, due to receive a stem cell transplant. The CDR3 protein is CASGPPITGTYGETQYF. The CDR3 DNA is TGTGCTAGTGGTCCCCCTATTACAGGGACCTACGGGGAGACCCAGTACTTC. Complete variable domain (other parts from reference TRBV12-5 and TRBJ2-5): DARVTQTPRHKVTEMGQEVTMRCQPILGHNTVFWYRQTMMQGLELLAYFRNRAPLDDSGMPKDRFSAEMPDATLATLKIQPSEPRDSAVYFCASGPPITGTYGETQYFGPGTRLLVL.